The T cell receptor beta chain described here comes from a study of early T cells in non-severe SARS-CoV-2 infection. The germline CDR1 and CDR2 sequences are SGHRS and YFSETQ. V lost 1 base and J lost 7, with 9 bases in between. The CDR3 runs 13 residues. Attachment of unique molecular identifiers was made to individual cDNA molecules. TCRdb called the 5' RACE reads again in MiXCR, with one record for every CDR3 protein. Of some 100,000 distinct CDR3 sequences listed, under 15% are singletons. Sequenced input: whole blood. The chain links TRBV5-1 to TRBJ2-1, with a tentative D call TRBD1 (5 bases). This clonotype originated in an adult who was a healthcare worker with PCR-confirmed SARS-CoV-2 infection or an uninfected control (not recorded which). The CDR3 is CASSLTRANEQFF. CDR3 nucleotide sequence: TGCGCCAGCAGCTTGACCAGGGCGAATGAGCAGTTCTTC.